Following are 5 T cell receptor beta chains from one sample sequenced in a study of identical twins. TCRdb recomputed calls from the 5' RACE reads with MiXCR, one row per CDR3 protein. The data show about 700,000 distinct CDR3 sequences, roughly 6.2% seen once. Sample: naive T cells sorted from blood. The source of these receptors is a young man in good health.

V and J are TRBV5-5 and TRBJ2-1; tentative D call: TRBD2 (5 bases). Deletions cut 2 bases from V and 6 bases from J, with 15 bases between. This CDR3 region has 15 residues. The V gene's germline CDR1 is SGHKS and CDR2 YYEKEE (reference sequence). CDR3: CASSFRGSSANEQFF. CDR3 DNA: TGTGCCAGCAGCTTCCGGGGATCTTCCGCCAATGAGCAGTTCTTC.

In DNA form, the CDR3 reads TGCGCCAGCAGCCCGGGGGACAACGTTAGCAATCAGCCCCAGCATTTT. Residues: CASSPGDNVSNQPQHF. The V gene is TRBV5-1, the J gene TRBJ1-5, with a weak D call TRBD1 (6 bases). Trimming removed 4 bases at V and 0 bases at J, with 14 bases between. Per the germline V gene, CDR1 is SGHRS and CDR2 is YFSETQ. This CDR3 region has 16 residues. The whole variable domain, filled in from reference TRBV5-1 and TRBJ1-5, reads KAGVTQTPRYLIKTRGQQVTLSCSPISGHRSVSWYQQTPGQGLQFLFEYFSETQRNKGNFPGRFSGRQFSNSRSEMNVSTLELGDSALYLCASSPGDNVSNQPQHFGDGTRLSIL.

This clonotype has a handful of counts. Written as DNA, the CDR3 is TGTGCCAGCAGTGCCCAGACCGTTAGCTCCTACAATGAGCAGTTCTTC. It codes for CASSAQTVSSYNEQFF. The rearrangement uses TRBV2 and TRBJ2-1; no clear D. The germline V gene encodes CDR1 SNHLY and CDR2 FYNNEI. This CDR3 is 16 amino acids long. V was pared by 4 bases and J by 0 bases, with 13 bases between.

Many counts were recorded for this clonotype. The V and J genes are TRBV5-5 and TRBJ2-7; TRBD2 matches at 9 bases. The junction had 14 bases not matched to a gene; V was cut back by 3 bases and J by 4 bases. The CDR3 is 17 amino acids. In germline, CDR1 is SGHKS, CDR2 YYEKEE (reference sequence). The CDR3, as DNA: TGTGCCAGCAGCTCTCTTGGAGGGGCTAGCGGGGTATACGAGCAGTACTTC. This sequence encodes CASSSLGGASGVYEQYF.

This clonotype was seen many times. This chain uses TRBV29-1 with TRBJ2-2; possible D gene TRBD1, 5 bases. The CDR3 loop spans 14 amino acids. The germline V gene has CDR1 SQVTM and CDR2 ANQGSEA. Trimming took 2 bases from V and 1 from J, leaving 8 bases between them. CDR3 in amino acids: CSVENRLNTGELFF. CDR3 DNA: TGCAGCGTTGAAAACAGGCTGAACACCGGGGAGCTGTTTTTT.